A selection of T cell receptor beta chains follows, all from one sample in a study of early T cells in non-severe SARS-CoV-2 infection. TCRdb re-derived calls from the 5' RACE reads in MiXCR, one entry per CDR3 protein. Of 64,000 or so distinct CDR3 sequences in the sample, over 9% are singletons; the top ten hold just under 3%. Here the sequenced sample was whole blood, taken at baseline. The receptors derive from an adult who was a healthcare worker with PCR-confirmed SARS-CoV-2 infection or an uninfected control (not recorded which). Both conserved end residues are part of each CDR3. D genes are given only for firm matches. Size is omitted from some rows. Given values are once, few, many or a class for expanded clones.

D: -
J: TRBJ1-4
size: many
V: TRBV7-6
CDR3: CASSLWQGSGEKLFF
DNA: TGTGCCAGCAGCTTATGGCAGGGCTCAGGTGAAAAACTGTTTTTT

D: -
J: TRBJ1-1
size: -
V: TRBV10-3
CDR3: CAAREALNTEAFF
DNA: TGTGCCGCCAGGGAGGCGTTGAACACTGAAGCTTTCTTT

D: -
J: TRBJ1-1
size: -
V: TRBV10-3
CDR3: CAISGNRGTERNTEAFF
DNA: TGTGCCATTTCGGGGAACCGGGGGACGGAACGGAACACTGAAGCTTTCTTT

D: -
J: TRBJ2-5
size: -
V: TRBV18
CDR3: CASSPIQETQYF
DNA: TGTGCCAGCTCACCAATCCAAGAGACCCAGTACTTC

D: TRBD1
J: TRBJ1-4
size: -
V: TRBV3-1
CDR3: CASSPGRTGGYEKLFF
DNA: TGTGCCAGCAGCCCTGGTCGGACAGGGGGGTACGAAAAACTGTTTTTT

D: -
J: TRBJ2-5
size: -
V: TRBV29-1
CDR3: CSVNLGGAFQETQYF
DNA: TGCAGCGTCAACCTAGGGGGGGCTTTCCAAGAGACCCAGTACTTC

D: -
J: TRBJ2-3
size: -
V: TRBV30
CDR3: CAWRDSADTQYF
DNA: TGTGCCTGGAGGGACAGCGCAGATACGCAGTATTTT

D: -
J: TRBJ2-2
size: many
V: TRBV7-2
CDR3: CASSRQNTGELFF
DNA: TGTGCCAGCAGCCGACAAAACACCGGGGAGCTGTTTTTT

D: TRBD2
J: TRBJ2-3
size: few
V: TRBV6-2/TRBV6-3
CDR3: CASSYPSGPIGGTDTQYF
DNA: TGTGCCAGCAGTTACCCTAGCGGGCCAATCGGGGGCACAGATACGCAGTATTTT

D: TRBD2
J: TRBJ2-7
size: few
V: TRBV7-2
CDR3: CASSLEGTTYREQYF
DNA: TGTGCCAGCAGCTTAGAGGGGACTACTTACAGAGAGCAGTACTTC

D: -
J: TRBJ1-5
size: -
V: TRBV27
CDR3: CASSPDSPNQPQHF
DNA: TGTGCCAGCAGTCCGGACAGTCCCAATCAGCCCCAGCATTTT

D: -
J: TRBJ1-1
size: few
V: TRBV2
CDR3: CASSRTRITEAFF
DNA: TGTGCCAGCAGCCGGACGAGGATCACTGAAGCTTTCTTT

D: TRBD1
J: TRBJ2-1
size: few
V: TRBV10-3
CDR3: CAIEGQNNEQFF
DNA: TGTGCCATCGAGGGACAGAACAATGAGCAGTTCTTC

D: -
J: TRBJ2-2
size: few
V: TRBV12-3/TRBV12-4
CDR3: CASSLLRDRPNTGELFF
DNA: TGTGCCAGCAGTCTTCTCCGTGACAGGCCTAACACCGGGGAGCTGTTTTTT

D: -
J: TRBJ1-1
size: -
V: TRBV11-2
CDR3: CASSFDPHIIMNTEAFF
DNA: TGTGCCAGCAGCTTCGACCCACATATAATCATGAACACTGAAGCTTTCTTT

D: -
J: TRBJ1-1
size: -
V: TRBV19
CDR3: CASNPTRGTEAFF
DNA: TGTGCCAGTAACCCAACCCGGGGCACTGAAGCTTTCTTT

D: -
J: TRBJ1-1
size: -
V: TRBV7-2
CDR3: CASSLAQGGVFF
DNA: TGTGCCAGCAGCTTAGCACAGGGAGGAGTTTTCTTT

D: -
J: TRBJ1-1
size: few
V: TRBV2
CDR3: CASVRAVEAFF
DNA: TGTGCCAGCGTCCGCGCGGTAGAAGCTTTCTTT

D: -
J: TRBJ1-1
size: many
V: TRBV25-1
CDR3: CASSARGNTEAFF
DNA: TGTGCCAGCAGCGCGAGAGGGAACACTGAAGCTTTCTTT

D: -
J: TRBJ2-7
size: -
V: TRBV20-1
CDR3: CSASRPPLKQYF
DNA: TGCAGTGCCAGTCGACCTCCCCTGAAGCAGTACTTC

D: -
J: TRBJ1-2
size: -
V: TRBV6-6
CDR3: CASSYDSTYGYTF
DNA: TGTGCCAGCAGTTACGACAGTACCTATGGCTACACCTTC

D: TRBD2
J: TRBJ2-5
size: -
V: TRBV27
CDR3: CASSPPPYGSGGETQYF
DNA: TGTGCCAGCAGTCCCCCCCCTTATGGTAGCGGGGGAGAGACCCAGTACTTC

D: -
J: TRBJ2-5
size: few
V: TRBV3-1
CDR3: CASRRATETQYF
DNA: TGTGCCAGCAGGCGGGCGACAGAGACCCAGTACTTC

D: -
J: TRBJ2-4
size: -
V: TRBV12-3/TRBV12-4
CDR3: CASNFGGQRGIQYF
DNA: TGTGCCAGCAACTTCGGGGGACAGAGAGGGATTCAGTACTTC

D: -
J: TRBJ2-1
size: many
V: TRBV5-6
CDR3: CASSAPGRRDHEQFF
DNA: TGTGCCAGCAGCGCACCGGGACGTAGGGACCATGAGCAGTTCTTC

D: TRBD1
J: TRBJ1-5
size: -
V: TRBV20-1
CDR3: CSARSRTGSGQPQHF
DNA: TGCAGTGCTAGAAGTCGGACAGGGAGCGGCCAGCCCCAGCATTTT

D: -
J: TRBJ1-5
size: few
V: TRBV6-5
CDR3: CASSPSGGVFQPQHF
DNA: TGTGCCAGCAGCCCGAGCGGGGGCGTTTTTCAGCCCCAGCATTTT

D: -
J: TRBJ2-7
size: many
V: TRBV18
CDR3: CASSSGASLYEQYF
DNA: TGTGCCAGCTCGTCAGGGGCTAGCCTGTACGAGCAGTACTTC

D: TRBD1
J: TRBJ1-1
size: -
V: TRBV5-6
CDR3: CASSLGPGQPEAFF
DNA: TGTGCCAGCAGCTTGGGGCCGGGACAGCCTGAAGCTTTCTTT

D: -
J: TRBJ1-5
size: -
V: TRBV19
CDR3: CASSIRRGQPQHF
DNA: TGTGCCAGTAGTATTCGTCGGGGTCAGCCCCAGCATTTT

D: -
J: TRBJ1-1
size: many
V: TRBV21-1
CDR3: CASSKAGTMEDTEAFF
DNA: TGTGCCAGCAGCAAAGCAGGGACCATGGAAGACACTGAAGCTTTCTTT

D: -
J: TRBJ1-5
size: many
V: TRBV9
CDR3: CASSAQGLGQPQHF
DNA: TGTGCCAGCAGCGCTCAGGGACTCGGACAGCCCCAGCATTTT

D: -
J: TRBJ2-3
size: many
V: TRBV9
CDR3: CASSVVDSTDTQYF
DNA: TGTGCCAGCAGCGTAGTCGACAGCACAGATACGCAGTATTTT

D: -
J: TRBJ2-7
size: few
V: TRBV7-9
CDR3: CASSLALQGVYEQYF
DNA: TGTGCCAGCAGCTTAGCTCTACAGGGAGTCTACGAGCAGTACTTC

D: -
J: TRBJ1-2
size: -
V: TRBV29-1
CDR3: CSVGVGGPSYGYTF
DNA: TGCAGCGTTGGGGTGGGTGGCCCCTCCTATGGCTACACCTTC

D: -
J: TRBJ1-2
size: many
V: TRBV7-9
CDR3: CASSLEGPGYGYTF
DNA: TGTGCCAGCAGCTTAGAAGGGCCAGGCTATGGCTACACCTTC

D: TRBD2
J: TRBJ2-1
size: -
V: TRBV7-9
CDR3: CASRYRGDEQFF
DNA: TGTGCCAGCAGGTATCGGGGGGATGAGCAGTTCTTC

D: -
J: TRBJ2-5
size: -
V: TRBV7-9
CDR3: CASSFNRVGQETQYF
DNA: TGTGCCAGCAGCTTTAACAGGGTAGGGCAAGAGACCCAGTACTTC